This TCR beta chain emerged from a study of cytomegalovirus exposure and HLA in healthy donors. Separation from the 666-subject first cohort characterized the roughly 120-subject validation cohort, to which the donors belonged. Study findings and constraints: The classifier, whose performance was assessed in both the original and validation cohorts, reportedly diagnosed cytomegalovirus status with high specificity and sensitivity. There were a few CMV-associated chains whose specificity for CMV antigens was confirmed in vitro. The authors listed 150 to 200 TCR beta chains as cytomegalovirus-associated.

Details on this clone: Its antigen is undetermined.

Libraries were prepared by immunoSEQ multiplex PCR; TCRdb keeps only in-frame clonotypes and omits some of them. The repertoire holds 300,000 or so clones, around 90% seen once, with around 0.88% in the top ten. Germline CDR1 PRHDT, CDR2 FYEKMQ (reference sequence). With 4 bases clipped from V and 7 bases from J, the junction kept 9 bases outside the gene matches. There are 14 residues in the CDR3. The genes are TRBV13 and TRBJ1-2; TRBD1 matches at 7 bases. The source is a man aged 25 to 40 in good health and CMV-seronegative. The specimen was PBMCs. The chain's CDR3 is CASSYNRGSVGYTF. The CDR3 DNA is TGTGCCAGCAGCTACAACAGGGGTTCTGTTGGCTACACCTTC.